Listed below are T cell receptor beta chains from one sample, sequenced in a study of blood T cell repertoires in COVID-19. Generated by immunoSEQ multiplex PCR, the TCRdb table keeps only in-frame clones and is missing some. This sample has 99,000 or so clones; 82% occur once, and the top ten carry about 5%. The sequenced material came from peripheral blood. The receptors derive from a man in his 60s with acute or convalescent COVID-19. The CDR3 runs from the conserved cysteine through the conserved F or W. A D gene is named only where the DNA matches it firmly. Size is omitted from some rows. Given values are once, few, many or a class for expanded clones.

CASSSGLRADTQYF,TGTGCCAGCAGCTCGGGTCTTCGGGCAGATACGCAGTATTTT,-,TRBJ2-3,TRBV25-1,-
CASSLDLVRGTEAFF,TGTGCCAGCAGCTTAGATCTGGTACGGGGAACTGAAGCTTTCTTT,-,TRBJ1-1,TRBV11-3,-
CASSQEGLGANYGYTF,TGCGCCAGCAGCCAAGAGGGTCTGGGAGCTAACTATGGCTACACCTTC,-,TRBJ1-2,TRBV4-3,many
CASSPEGLAGGPQETQYF,TGTGCCAGCAGCCCCGAGGGACTAGCGGGAGGGCCCCAAGAGACCCAGTACTTC,TRBD2,TRBJ2-5,TRBV11-2,few
CASREGLLNTEAFF,TGTGCCAGCCGGGAGGGGCTACTGAACACTGAAGCTTTCTTT,-,TRBJ1-1,TRBV18,-
CASSQESGRDIQYF,TGCGCCAGCAGCCAAGAAAGCGGGAGAGACATTCAGTACTTC,TRBD2,TRBJ2-4,TRBV4-3,many
CASNGRTGPGTNEKLFF,TGTGCCAGCAACGGAAGGACAGGCCCGGGGACTAATGAAAAACTGTTTTTT,TRBD1,TRBJ1-4,TRBV9,-
CASSRTGVYGYTF,TGTGCCAGCAGCAGAACAGGGGTCTATGGCTACACCTTC,TRBD1,TRBJ1-2,TRBV7-9,-
CASSQEGSGGTGELFF,TGTGCCAGCAGCCAAGAGGGTAGCGGGGGGACCGGGGAGCTGTTTTTT,TRBD2,TRBJ2-2,TRBV4-2,-
CSAPDSEAFF,TGCAGTGCTCCAGACAGTGAAGCTTTCTTT,-,TRBJ1-1,TRBV20-1,-
CASSFGLAGVSYEQYF,TGTGCCAGCAGCTTCGGACTAGCGGGAGTCTCCTACGAGCAGTACTTC,TRBD2,TRBJ2-7,TRBV7-2,-
CASTWGQNTEAFF,TGTGCCAGTACTTGGGGGCAGAACACTGAAGCTTTCTTT,-,TRBJ1-1,TRBV19,few
CASSPLAGYQETQYF,TGTGCCAGCAGCCCCCTCGCGGGGTACCAAGAGACCCAGTACTTC,-,TRBJ2-5,TRBV7-8,-
CASSFNREGEKLFF,TGTGCCAGCAGCTTTAACAGGGAAGGGGAAAAACTGTTTTTT,-,TRBJ1-4,TRBV7-8,-
CASSLGDRGSTGELFF,TGTGCCAGCAGCTTAGGAGACAGGGGCAGCACCGGGGAGCTGTTTTTT,TRBD1,TRBJ2-2,TRBV13,-
CASSDYYEQYF,TGTGCCAGCAGTGACTACTACGAGCAGTACTTC,-,TRBJ2-7,TRBV2,-
CASSLAGDSSYNEQFF,TGCGCCAGCAGCTTGGCAGGGGACAGCTCCTACAATGAGCAGTTCTTC,TRBD1,TRBJ2-1,TRBV5-1,-
CASSSHLIGKYEQYF,TGTGCCAGCAGTTCCCACCTTATTGGCAAGTACGAGCAGTACTTC,-,TRBJ2-7,TRBV6-2/TRBV6-3,-
CASSTGQGALHEQYF,TGCGCCAGCAGCACAGGACAGGGGGCGCTTCACGAGCAGTACTTC,TRBD1,TRBJ2-7,TRBV5-1,once
CASSPMTSGSRETQYF,TGTGCCAGCTCACCCATGACTAGCGGGAGTCGGGAGACCCAGTACTTC,TRBD2,TRBJ2-5,TRBV18,-
CASSWGEGTQYF,TGTGCCAGCAGTTGGGGGGAGGGGACCCAGTACTTC,TRBD2,TRBJ2-5,TRBV12-3/TRBV12-4,-
CAWRNEGAQIDGYTF,TGTGCCTGGAGAAATGAGGGGGCGCAGATTGATGGCTACACCTTC,TRBD1,TRBJ1-2,TRBV30,-
CASSLGQGLNEQYF,TGTGCCAGCAGCTTAGGGCAGGGGCTAAACGAGCAGTACTTC,-,TRBJ2-7,TRBV7-9,-
CASSFSGGTGETQYF,TGTGCCAGCAGCTTTAGTGGAGGGACAGGAGAGACCCAGTACTTC,TRBD1,TRBJ2-5,TRBV9,-
CASSRGLLGEQYF,TGTGCCAGCTCACGGGGACTCCTGGGGGAGCAGTACTTC,-,TRBJ2-7,TRBV18,-
CASSKTRVTDTQYF,TGTGCCAGCAGCAAAACACGGGTCACAGATACGCAGTATTTT,-,TRBJ2-3,TRBV11-3,-
CASSTDRGYEQYF,TGTGCCAGTAGTACTGACAGGGGCTACGAGCAGTACTTC,TRBD1,TRBJ2-7,TRBV19,-
CSVGLGLAGTDTQYF,TGCAGCGTGGGATTAGGACTAGCGGGCACAGATACGCAGTATTTT,TRBD2,TRBJ2-3,TRBV29-1,-
CASSPLRGLRRNTEAFF,TGCGCCAGCAGCCCCCTCAGGGGGCTGCGTAGAAACACTGAAGCTTTCTTT,TRBD1,TRBJ1-1,TRBV4-1,-
CASSLGQESSYEQYF,TGCGCCAGCAGCCTGGGACAGGAGAGCTCCTACGAGCAGTACTTC,TRBD1,TRBJ2-7,TRBV4-1,-
CASSVAASHQTSTDTQYF,TGTGCCAGCAGCGTAGCTGCTAGTCACCAGACTAGCACAGATACGCAGTATTTT,-,TRBJ2-3,TRBV9,-
CASRRQGENTEAFF,TGTGCCAGCAGGCGACAGGGGGAGAACACTGAAGCTTTCTTT,TRBD1,TRBJ1-1,TRBV5-4,-
CAVEQGAGEQYF,TGTGCCGTCGAACAGGGGGCAGGGGAGCAGTACTTC,TRBD1,TRBJ2-7,TRBV10-3,-
CASSAGNYEQYF,TGTGCCAGCAGTGCCGGGAACTACGAGCAGTACTTC,-,TRBJ2-7,TRBV2,-
CASSRDRGTGELFF,TGTGCCAGCAGCCGGGACAGGGGAACCGGGGAGCTGTTTTTT,TRBD1,TRBJ2-2,TRBV5-5,once
CASSRTGGALNTEAFF,TGCGCCAGCAGCCGGACAGGGGGCGCTTTGAACACTGAAGCTTTCTTT,TRBD1,TRBJ1-1,TRBV5-1,once
CASSYSAGNFGNTIYF,TGTGCCAGCAGTTACTCGGCAGGGAACTTTGGAAACACCATATATTTT,-,TRBJ1-3,TRBV6-5,-
CASSLGLELPYEQYF,TGTGCCAGCAGCTTAGGGCTGGAGCTACCCTACGAGCAGTACTTC,-,TRBJ2-7,TRBV7-9,-
CASSLGQGGYEQYF,TGTGCCAGCAGTCTTGGACAGGGGGGTTACGAGCAGTACTTC,TRBD1,TRBJ2-7,TRBV2,-
CASPSRDRAAAFF,TGTGCCAGCCCCAGCAGGGATAGGGCCGCAGCTTTCTTT,-,TRBJ1-1,TRBV6-5,-
CASRGPWAGEQFF,TGTGCCAGCAGGGGGCCATGGGCAGGTGAGCAGTTCTTC,-,TRBJ2-1,TRBV12-3/TRBV12-4,-
CASRPGQGWGETQYF,TGTGCCAGCAGACCTGGACAGGGGTGGGGGGAGACCCAGTACTTC,TRBD1,TRBJ2-5,TRBV5-8,once
CASSRDRSSSYNSPLHF,TGTGCCAGCTCACGGGACAGGTCGAGCTCCTATAATTCACCCCTCCACTTT,TRBD1,TRBJ1-6,TRBV18,-
CASSFPGLRSGGETQYF,TGCGCCAGCAGCTTCCCGGGACTAAGGTCTGGGGGGGAGACCCAGTACTTC,TRBD2,TRBJ2-5,TRBV5-1,-
CASSFTGNTEAFF,TGTGCCAGCAGCTTTACAGGGAACACTGAAGCTTTCTTT,-,TRBJ1-1,TRBV5-6,-
CASSVGDRTNEKLFF,TGTGCCAGCAGCGTTGGCGACAGGACTAATGAAAAACTGTTTTTT,-,TRBJ1-4,TRBV6-5,once
CASSLYGPNQPQHF,TGTGCCAGCAGTTTATATGGGCCCAATCAGCCCCAGCATTTT,-,TRBJ1-5,TRBV27,-
CASNRGEGKLFF,TGTGCCAGTAACCGGGGGGAAGGAAAACTGTTTTTT,-,TRBJ1-4,TRBV19,-
CASSLRAVIGGEQFF,TGTGCCAGCAGCCTACGCGCTGTTATTGGGGGGGAGCAGTTCTTC,-,TRBJ2-1,TRBV5-4,once
CAWSVTGDTEAFF,TGTGCCTGGAGTGTAACAGGGGACACTGAAGCTTTCTTT,TRBD1,TRBJ1-1,TRBV30,-